The rows below give T cell receptor beta chains drawn from one sample of a study of T-cell reconstitution after alpha-beta-depleted transplantation in children. TCRdb re-called the PCR reads through MiXCR, storing one row per CDR3 protein. Altogether hundreds of thousands of distinct CDR3 sequences are present, 16% being singletons, with the ten largest covering around 0.96%. The sequencing here drew on PBMCs from the stem cell graft donor, taken from the stem cell graft. These receptors came from a human donor who donated a stem cell graft to a child with acute myeloid leukemia. Both conserved end residues are part of each CDR3.

v_gene,CDR3aa
TRBV20-1,CSASRASGETQYF
TRBV20-1,CSAKDPSGVETQYF
TRBV29-1,CSAPWGAGYTF
TRBV7-2,CASSFGQPRNTIYF
TRBV20-1,CSAWGQASGWAVGEQYF
TRBV7-8,CASSQGLGRGYQAETQYF
TRBV7-9,CASSRETQYF
TRBV7-2,CASSPGATQAGNTIYF
TRBV7-9,CASSSPVPDTQYF
TRBV28,CASRPTAGVLTDTQYF
TRBV12-3/TRBV12-4,CASSGQVQNIQYF
TRBV20-1,CSAVQPLQETQYF
TRBV7-2,CASSFMDRTYEQYF
TRBV6-1,CASSQVLNTEAFF
TRBV5-5,CASSWGPNEKLFF
TRBV29-1,CSVLRLAGGIAKNIQYF
TRBV15,CATSTTGTANSPLHF
TRBV7-2,CASSQGPEIGYTF
TRBV5-5,CASSRDSNTGELFF
TRBV29-1,CSVTSGMQGEQYF
TRBV4-1,CASSQRRRPNTGELFF
TRBV29-1,CSVEDPGGGETQYF